This T cell receptor beta chain was found in a study of blood T cell repertoires in COVID-19 (dated by TCRdb to the early 2020s). Looking at the study overall: Collaborator samples came from the United States, Italy and Spain and covered acute and convalescent phases of COVID-19. The material from the prospective study consisted of cDNA or gDNA derived from T cells, B-cell-depleted T cells, or PBMCs. Deeply sampled blood TCRbeta repertoires from subjects exposed to, actively infected with, or recovered from COVID-19 were included in the dataset. The repertoires were made available in a free public database intended to serve as a resource for research on the immune response to SARS-CoV-2. The samples were drawn from the first 160 participants of the ongoing ImmuneRACE study and from 1,254 subjects provided by 6 global collaborators. Sample metadata almost always included a de-identified subject ID, COVID-19 status, age in years and sex. Where available, HLA class I and class II types were taken from metadata supplied by the sample provider and were not determined by assay-based typing.

TCRbeta CDR3 regions were amplified from genomic DNA by means of the immunoSEQ Assay, a bias-controlled multiplex PCR. The published analysis was carried out like this. The number of nucleated cells in each sample was estimated from the amplification of reference gene primers within the assay. Sequence reads were collapsed and filtered to measure the absolute abundance of every unique TCRbeta CDR3 rearrangement. Productive Simpson clonality was computed per sample as the square root of Simpson's diversity index over productive rearrangements. This is the immuneACCESS table as TCRdb keeps it, with only in-frame sequences that have V and J called. A part of the clones is gone; compared with another copy, unresolved V genes explain less than half, and the rest is unexplained. V and J calls and clone size are as listed in that table; D and trimming were resolved from the DNA. The sample includes 100,000 to 150,000 clones, with 65% to 80% observed a single time. The top ten clonotypes cover roughly 2.7% of the sample.

Worth noting for this clone: Its antigen has not been determined. No much larger clone exists at a distance of one base, and base qualities are not known.

Whole blood was collected in K2EDTA tubes by collaborating institutions according to the institutions' own protocols. For TCRbeta analysis, collaborators shipped samples in one of three forms: frozen whole blood, isolated PBMCs, or DNA extracted from either of those sample types. The paper's findings and limits, for the study overall: Clinical and demographic metadata were provided uncurated, with the amount varying by source and participant.

In the germline V gene, CDR1 corresponds to SGHRS and CDR2 to YFSETQ. The germline ends are 19 bases apart after V is trimmed by 0 bases and J by 4 bases. The cysteine opens and the phenylalanine closes a CDR3 of 17 amino acids. CDR3 DNA only is kept here, 51 bases in frame from base 1. Rearrangement joined TRBV5-1 to TRBJ2-5; TRBD1 might be the D gene, on 5 matching bases. This TCR was recovered from a man over 45 with acute or convalescent COVID-19. Sequenced input: peripheral blood. The encoded CDR3 is CASSLGVKTGAGETQYF. The sequenced DNA is TGCGCCAGCAGCTTGGGGGTGAAAACTGGGGCCGGAGAGACCCAGTACTTC.